This T cell receptor beta chain was identified in a study of T cells in Graves' hyperthyroidism and ophthalmopathy. Looked up from germline, CDR1 is LGHDT and CDR2 is YNNKEL (reference sequence). The CDR3 covers 14 residues. Germline trimming cut 0 bases from V and 4 bases from J; bases unmatched to any gene: 2. Reasons for excluding patients were uncontrolled infection, other autoimmune disease, pregnancy or lactation. RNA transcripts served as the template for amplifying TCR beta CDR3 regions. The TCR CDR3 first-round RT-PCR relied on the HTBI primer set. TCRdb called the multiplex PCR reads again in MiXCR, with one record for every CDR3 protein. This table has 400,000 to 600,000 distinct CDR3 sequences, 15% to 20% appearing once. A note on this clonotype: Its antigen is as yet unknown.

Overall study findings and caveats: Onset of ophthalmopathy came a median around 7.1 months after the model predicted it. In the blood, most expanded thyroid clonotypes above 0.001 appeared as well.

This chain connects TRBV3-1 to TRBJ1-2, with TRBD1 identical over 7 bases. Material for sequencing was blood. The clonotype originates from a woman aged 25-40 years with Graves' ophthalmopathy. The CDR3: CASSQEGQSYGYTF. CDR3 DNA sequence: TGTGCCAGCAGCCAAGAGGGACAGAGCTATGGCTACACCTTC.